This note documents a single T cell receptor beta chain sequence. These data come from a study of T cells in Graves' hyperthyroidism and ophthalmopathy. Amplified TCR beta CDR3 regions came from RNA transcripts. The TCR CDR3 was amplified in a first-round RT-PCR using the HTBI primer set. TCRdb passed the multiplex PCR reads through MiXCR, listing each CDR3 protein once. The sample consists of 20,000 or so distinct CDR3 sequences, about 53% of them appearing once. Source material: blood. This receptor was identified in a woman aged 40 to 55 with Graves' hyperthyroidism that later progressed to Graves' ophthalmopathy.

CDR3 loop: CASSLRGGNNEQFF. CDR3 nucleotides: TGTGCCAGCAGCTTAAGGGGCGGTAACAATGAGCAGTTCTTC. This rearrangement joins TRBV7-3 to TRBJ2-1, with D tentatively TRBD1 (5 bases). Germline CDR1 SGHTA, CDR2 FQGTGA. V was clipped by 1 base and J by 5 bases, with 9 bases between them. The CDR3 spans 14 residues.